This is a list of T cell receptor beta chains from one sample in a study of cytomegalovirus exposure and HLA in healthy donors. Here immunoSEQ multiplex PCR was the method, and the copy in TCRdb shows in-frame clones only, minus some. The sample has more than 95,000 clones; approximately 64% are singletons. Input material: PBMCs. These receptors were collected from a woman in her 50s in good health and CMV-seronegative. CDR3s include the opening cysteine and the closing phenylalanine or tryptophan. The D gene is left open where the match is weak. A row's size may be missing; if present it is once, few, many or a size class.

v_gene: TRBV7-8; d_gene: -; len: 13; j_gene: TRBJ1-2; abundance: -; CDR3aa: CASSPTGSKRYTF; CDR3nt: TGTGCCAGCAGCCCGACAGGTTCAAAACGTTACACCTTC
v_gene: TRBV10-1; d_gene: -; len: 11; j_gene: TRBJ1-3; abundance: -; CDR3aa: CATGSGNTIYF; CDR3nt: TGCGCCACCGGCTCTGGAAACACCATATATTTT
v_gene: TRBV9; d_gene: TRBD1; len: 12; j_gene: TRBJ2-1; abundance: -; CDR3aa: CASGTGGNEQFF; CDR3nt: TGTGCCAGCGGGACAGGGGGAAATGAGCAGTTCTTC
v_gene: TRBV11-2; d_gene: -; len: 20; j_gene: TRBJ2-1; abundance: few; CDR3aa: CASSLDARRVLRGNGSEQFF; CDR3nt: TGTGCCAGCAGCTTAGATGCCAGACGTGTTTTGAGGGGGAATGGTTCTGAGCAGTTCTTC
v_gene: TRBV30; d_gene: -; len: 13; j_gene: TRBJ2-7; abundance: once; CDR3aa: CAWSVLGAYEQYF; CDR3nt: TGTGCCTGGAGTGTACTCGGAGCCTACGAGCAGTACTTC
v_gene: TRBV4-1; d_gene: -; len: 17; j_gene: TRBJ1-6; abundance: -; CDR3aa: CASSQDTGQTYNSPLHF; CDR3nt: TGCGCCAGCAGCCAAGATACCGGACAGACTTATAATTCACCCCTCCACTTT
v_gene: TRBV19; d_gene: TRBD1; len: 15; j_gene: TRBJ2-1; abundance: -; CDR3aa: CASSILRTGDFEQFF; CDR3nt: TGTGCCAGTAGTATCCTACGGACAGGGGACTTCGAGCAGTTCTTC
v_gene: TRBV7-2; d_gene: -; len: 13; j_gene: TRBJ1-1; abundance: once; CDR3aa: CASSSQLNTEAFF; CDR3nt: TGTGCCAGCAGCTCACAGTTGAACACTGAAGCTTTCTTT
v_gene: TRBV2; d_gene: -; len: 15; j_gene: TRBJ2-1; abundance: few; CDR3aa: CASSELTAGYNEQFF; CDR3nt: TGTGCCAGCAGTGAACTGACGGCGGGCTACAATGAGCAGTTCTTC
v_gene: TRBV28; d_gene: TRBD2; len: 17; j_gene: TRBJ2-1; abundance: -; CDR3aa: CASSSYPTSGAYNEQFF; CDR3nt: TGTGCCAGCAGTTCGTACCCGACTAGCGGGGCTTACAATGAGCAGTTCTTC
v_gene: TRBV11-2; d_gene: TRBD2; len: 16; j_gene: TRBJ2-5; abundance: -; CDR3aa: CASSLSSGRAGETQYF; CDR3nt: TGTGCCAGCAGCTTATCCTCCGGGAGGGCCGGAGAGACCCAGTACTTC
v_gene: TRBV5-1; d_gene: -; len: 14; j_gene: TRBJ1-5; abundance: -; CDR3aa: CASSPRGGLQPQHF; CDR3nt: TGCGCCAGCAGCCCCCGGGGGGGGCTGCAGCCCCAGCATTTT
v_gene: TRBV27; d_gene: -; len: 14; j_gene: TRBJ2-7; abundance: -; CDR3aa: CASSLYPGIYEQYF; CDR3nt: TGTGCCAGCAGTTTATACCCAGGGATCTACGAGCAGTACTTC
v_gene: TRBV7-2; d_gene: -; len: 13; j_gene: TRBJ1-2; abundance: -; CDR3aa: CASSLDRVDGYTF; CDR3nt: TGTGCCAGCAGCTTAGACAGGGTTGATGGCTACACCTTC
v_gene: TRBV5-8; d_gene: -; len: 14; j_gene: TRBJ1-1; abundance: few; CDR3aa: CASTSLEGNTEAFF; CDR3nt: TGTGCCAGCACCTCCTTAGAGGGGAACACTGAAGCTTTCTTT
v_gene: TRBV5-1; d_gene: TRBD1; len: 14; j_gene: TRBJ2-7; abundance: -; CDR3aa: CASSSGTGSYEQYF; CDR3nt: TGCGCCAGCAGCTCCGGGACAGGCTCCTACGAGCAGTACTTC
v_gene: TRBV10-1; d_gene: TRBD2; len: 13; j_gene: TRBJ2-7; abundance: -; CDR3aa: CASKVAGVYEQYF; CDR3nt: TGCGCCAGCAAGGTGGCGGGGGTCTACGAGCAGTACTTC